A single TCR beta chain is shown here with its context. Antigen specificity is unknown. These data originate in a study of cytomegalovirus exposure and HLA in healthy donors. About the research overall: Earlier, 150 million to 200 million T cells were analyzed, and about 100 million unique TCR beta sequences were found among them. Points from the study as a whole: The study listed 150 to 200 cytomegalovirus-associated TCR beta chains.

The CDR3 totals 15 residues. Deletions cut 6 bases from V and 8 bases from J, with 17 bases between. Germline CDR1 reads SGHNT; CDR2 reads YENEEA. With 60 Vbeta and 13 Jbeta primers, the PCR was carried out. Profiled with immunoSEQ multiplex PCR; TCRdb holds only in-frame clones, not every one. The repertoire holds about 99,000 clones, with approximately 79% as singletons. Sequencing was carried out using PBMCs. The receptor comes from a man between 60 and 75 years old in good health and CMV-seropositive. V is TRBV11-3 and J is TRBJ2-6, with D hard to call. The CDR3 sequence: CASSLPYYFPNVLTF. CDR3 nucleotide sequence: TGTGCCAGCAGTTTACCGTACTACTTTCCCAACGTCCTGACTTTC.